The clone carrying this T cell receptor (beta chain) was picked up many times. TCR beta CDR3 regions were amplified from RNA transcripts. The primer set for the first-round RT-PCR of the TCR CDR3 was HTBI. TCRdb passed the multiplex PCR reads through MiXCR, listing each CDR3 protein once. The sample has roughly 530,000 distinct CDR3 sequences, approximately 17% seen once; the top ten hold 15% to 20%. This record belongs to a study of T cells in Graves' hyperthyroidism and ophthalmopathy. The CDR3 totals 15 residues. Trimming removed 4 bases from V and 1 base from J, with 13 bases in between. Germline values: CDR1 SGHDN, CDR2 FVKESK.

V gene TRBV14 combines with J gene TRBJ1-1, with D possibly TRBD1 on 6 matching bases. Sequenced sample: blood. This receptor was obtained from a woman under 30 with Graves' ophthalmopathy. CDR3 nucleotide sequence: TGTGCCAGCAGCCGGGGGGCCCTCAAGAACACTGAAGCTTTCTTT. It translates to CASSRGALKNTEAFF. Using reference TRBV14 and TRBJ1-1 for the parts outside the CDR3, the full variable domain is EAGVTQFPSHSVIEKGQTVTLRCDPISGHDNLYWYRRVMGKEIKFLLHFVKESKQDESGMPNNRFLAERTGGTYSTLKVQPAELEDSGVYFCASSRGALKNTEAFFGQGTRLTVV.